This record covers a single T cell receptor (beta chain). Individuals drawn from 20 to 30 US areas were about 18 to 95 years old. Participant-given clinical history determined each cohort assignment. The CDR3 is 16 amino acids. With 6 bases clipped from V and 7 bases from J, the junction kept 9 bases outside the gene matches. Germline V gene data show CDR1 as WSHSY and CDR2 as SAAADI. This sample stems from a study of blood T cell repertoires in COVID-19. In the authors' methods: Estimation of nucleated cell counts was performed using reference gene primer amplification. Assay: immunoSEQ multiplex PCR; the TCRdb copy retains only in-frame clones and omits some. The V and J calls and clone size are taken from that table; D and trimming were inferred from the DNA. The profile shows about 150,000 clones, about 90% of them singletons.

The rearrangement joins TRBV10-2 to TRBJ1-6; 10 bases match TRBD1. This sequence originates from a woman in her fifties or sixties who had recovered from COVID-19. Sequencing input: PBMCs or T cells enriched from blood (not recorded which). CDR3 sequence reads: CASRPSDRGLNSPLHF. CDR3 nucleotide sequence: TGCGCCAGCAGACCCAGCGACAGGGGGCTGAATTCACCCCTCCACTTT.